The 19 T cell receptor beta chains reported below all come from one sample, sequenced in a study of cytomegalovirus exposure and HLA in healthy donors. Primers for the PCR totalled 60 Vbeta and 13 Jbeta. The assay was immunoSEQ multiplex PCR, and TCRdb's table has in-frame clones only and misses some. In the table there are under 150,000 clones, about 79% of which are singletons. Sample: PBMCs. Every receptor here comes from a male donor in good health and CMV-seronegative.

This clone was detected once. The rearrangement uses TRBV19 and TRBJ2-7; TRBD1 aligns across 9 bases. After removal of 3 bases from V and 7 bases from J, the junction contained 10 bases not matched to a gene. Germline V gene sequence: CDR1 LNHDA, CDR2 SQIVND (reference sequence). This CDR3 contains 15 residues. CDR3 loop: CASSIGRTGVSEQYF. The CDR3 coding sequence is TGTGCCAGTAGTATTGGACGGACAGGGGTGTCGGAGCAGTACTTC.

The chain combines TRBV13 with TRBJ2-7; 10 bases match TRBD1. The CDR3 runs 14 residues. Germline V gene data show CDR1 as PRHDT and CDR2 as FYEKMQ (reference sequence). J gave up 5 bases and V 8 bases, and 9 bases lay outside the gene matches. The CDR3 is CASVKGDRGDEQYF. The CDR3 DNA reads TGTGCCAGCGTAAAGGGGGACAGGGGTGACGAGCAGTACTTC.

The chain employs TRBV2 and TRBJ2-7; D ambiguous. CDR1 is SNHLY, CDR2 FYNNEI, per germline. Trimming stripped 10 bases from V and 4 bases from J, with 11 bases between. This CDR3 is built from 11 residues. The CDR3 bases are TGTGCCACCAGCGCCTATTACGAGCAGTACTTC. Translated, it gives CATSAYYEQYF.

This CDR3 is CASSLFHGLQETQYF. CDR3 nucleotides: TGTGCCAGCAGCTTATTTCACGGACTCCAAGAGACCCAGTACTTC. The V call is TRBV7-3, the J call TRBJ2-5, with a possible D match to TRBD2 (5 bases). This CDR3 is built from 15 residues. CDR1 SGHTA and CDR2 FQGTGA come from the germline V gene. The V gene lost 2 bases and the J gene lost 1 base, with 11 bases spanning the gap. Full variable domain (remainder filled in from reference TRBV7-3 and TRBJ2-5): GAGVSQTPSNKVTEKGKYVELRCDPISGHTALYWYRQSLGQGPEFLIYFQGTGAADDSGLPNDRFFAVRPEGSVSTLKIQRTERGDSAVYLCASSLFHGLQETQYFGPGTRLLVL.

Only a few counts were recorded for this clone. V usage is TRBV30 and J usage is TRBJ2-1, with D perhaps matching TRBD2 (5 bases). V dropped 5 bases and J dropped 4 bases, with 15 bases sitting between them. CDR3 length: 14 residues. Germline CDR1 is GTSNPN and CDR2 is SVGIG (reference sequence). The CDR3: CAWGSGISYNEQFF. DNA for the CDR3: TGTGCCTGGGGATCCGGGATCTCGTACAATGAGCAGTTCTTC.

The chain employs TRBV12-5 and TRBJ2-1; TRBD2 agrees at 7 bases. CDR1 is LGHNT, CDR2 FRNRAP, per germline. With V trimmed by 4 bases and J by 1 base, 7 bases remained unmatched. The CDR3 runs to 16 residues. CDR3 amino acids: CASGSRREGSYNEQFF. The CDR3 DNA reads as TGTGCTAGTGGTTCTCGCAGGGAGGGGTCCTACAATGAGCAGTTCTTC.

This clone was seen only once. The V gene is TRBV19, the J gene TRBJ1-3; D possibly corresponds to TRBD1 (6 bases). Trimming cost V 8 bases and J 0 bases, with 17 bases left between them. Germline-derived CDR1 and CDR2 are LNHDA and SQIVND (reference sequence). This CDR3 region has 16 residues. CDR3 nucleotides: TGTGCCAGTTCCCACAGGGCCCCCAGCTCTGGAAACACCATATATTTT. It specifies CASSHRAPSSGNTIYF.

The rearrangement joins TRBV6-6 to TRBJ2-3, with TRBD2 matching 7 bases. The CDR3 length is 15 residues. The germline CDR1 and CDR2 sequences are MNHNY and SVGAGI (reference sequence). With V trimmed by 5 bases and J by 4 bases, 9 bases remained unmatched. CDR3 nucleotides: TGTGCCAGCAGTAATCCGGGAGGCGACGCAGATACGCAGTATTTT. It is translated as CASSNPGGDADTQYF.

V gene TRBV5-6 combines with J gene TRBJ1-4, with a tentative D call TRBD1 (5 bases). CDR1 and CDR2 (germline): SGHDT, YYEEEE. CDR3 length: 14 residues. Trimming took off 0 bases at V and 7 bases at J, with 10 bases between the two ends. The CDR3 spells CASSLGGFGEKLFF. The CDR3, as DNA: TGTGCCAGCAGCTTGGGGGGCTTCGGTGAAAAACTGTTTTTT. Supplemented by reference TRBV5-6 and TRBJ1-4, the full variable domain reads DAGVTQSPTHLIKTRGQQVTLRCSPKSGHDTVSWYQQALGQGPQFIFQYYEEEERQRGNFPDRFSGHQFPNYSSELNVNALLLGDSALYLCASSLGGFGEKLFFGSGTQLSVL.

The chain couples TRBV7-3 to TRBJ2-7; 7 bases are a match to TRBD1. Germline loops: CDR1 SGHTA, CDR2 FQGTGA. The ends lost 4 bases at V and 3 bases at J; junction bases unmatched: 6. The CDR3 has 14 residues. The CDR3 coding sequence is TGTGCCAGCAGCTCCCAGGCAGGGGGCTACGAGCAGTACTTC. Translation gives CASSSQAGGYEQYF.

The rearrangement uses TRBV27 and TRBJ1-1; the D gene is possibly TRBD1 (6 bases). Germline CDR1 is MNHEY and CDR2 is SMNVEV (reference sequence). Trimming removed 10 bases from V and 5 bases from J, with 14 bases in between. This CDR3 contains 12 residues. The CDR3 coding sequence is TGTGCCACCGGGGGGGCTGGAACTGAAGCTTTCTTT. Its protein is CATGGAGTEAFF.

J is TRBJ1-2 and V is TRBV7-2, with 9 bases aligning to TRBD1. Germline V gene sequence: CDR1 SGHTA, CDR2 FQGNSA. J lost 8 bases, V lost 5 bases, and 9 bases had no gene match. This CDR3 is 14 amino acids long. The chain's CDR3 is CASSRGTGTLGYTF. The CDR3 bases are TGTGCCAGCAGCCGTGGGACAGGGACCCTGGGCTACACCTTC.

There are a few counts of this clone. Germline and junction disagree at one end, which may indicate a read error. J is TRBJ2-7 and V is TRBV7-3; no firm D call. The germline V gene encodes CDR1 SGHTA and CDR2 FQGTGA. The CDR3 has 16 amino acids. The DNA of the CDR3 is TGTGCCAGCAGCCGCCTAACAGCTATAGTCTCCCACGAGCAGTACTTC. Translating it yields CASSRLTAIVSHEQYF.

Comment on this clone: A junction end diverges from the germline sequence, so it may reflect a read error. The chain joins TRBV27 to TRBJ2-1; 11 bases fit TRBD2. The CDR3 contains 14 residues. CDR1 and CDR2 (germline): MNHEY, SMNVEV (reference sequence). The CDR3 DNA reads as TGTGCCAGCACTTTAGCGGGAGGGCCGAATGAGCAGTTCTTC. The encoded protein is CASTLAGGPNEQFF.

The J gene is TRBJ1-3, the V gene TRBV11-2; tentatively, D is TRBD1 (5 bases). CDR1 is SGHAT, CDR2 FQNNGV, per germline. The length of the CDR3 is 16 residues. The ends were cut back, 5 bases at V and 0 bases at J, with 14 bases in the middle. CDR3 loop: CASSPTRGDSGNTIYF. CDR3 nucleotide sequence: TGTGCCAGCAGCCCGACTCGGGGGGACTCTGGAAACACCATATATTTT.

This rearrangement joins TRBV5-1 to TRBJ2-2, with 7 positions matching TRBD1. CDR3 length: 14 amino acids. V was pared by 4 bases and J by 5 bases, with 5 bases of the junction left unmatched. Germline CDR1 reads SGHRS; CDR2 reads YFSETQ. CDR3 sequence (DNA): TGCGCCAGCAGCGCCTACAGGGGAACCGGGGAGCTGTTTTTT. Its protein is CASSAYRGTGELFF. Variable domain in full (rest from reference TRBV5-1 and TRBJ2-2): KAGVTQTPRYLIKTRGQQVTLSCSPISGHRSVSWYQQTPGQGLQFLFEYFSETQRNKGNFPGRFSGRQFSNSRSEMNVSTLELGDSALYLCASSAYRGTGELFFGEGSRLTVL.

The CDR3 DNA reads as TGCGCCAGCAGCTTGGAGGCAGGGAGCACAGATACGCAGTATTTT. This encodes CASSLEAGSTDTQYF. J is TRBJ2-3 and V is TRBV5-1; D may be TRBD1 (5 bases). The germline V gene encodes CDR1 SGHRS and CDR2 YFSETQ. Between the trimmed V and J ends, which lost 0 bases and 0 bases, there was a span of 8 bases. The CDR3 runs to 15 residues.

The chain links TRBV9 to TRBJ2-3; D perhaps matches TRBD2 (7 bases). From germline, CDR1 is SGDLS and CDR2 YYNGEE. Trimming pared 4 bases from V and 3 bases from J, leaving 15 bases between. The CDR3 consists of 15 residues. The CDR3 protein is CASSLWGGQTDTQYF. The CDR3 DNA sequence: TGTGCCAGCAGCCTCTGGGGGGGCCAGACAGATACGCAGTATTTT.

The chain joins TRBV28 to TRBJ2-1; the D is unclear. The CDR3 runs to 16 residues. V lost 7 bases, J lost 4 bases, and 20 bases lay in between. Looked up from germline, CDR1 is MDHEN and CDR2 is SYDVKM. The CDR3 nucleotides are TGTGCCAGCACCCCTCCACCAGGTGGAATTTACAATGAGCAGTTCTTC. This sequence encodes CASTPPPGGIYNEQFF. The whole variable domain, remainder taken from reference TRBV28 and TRBJ2-1, is DVKVTQSSRYLVKRTGEKVFLECVQDMDHENMFWYRQDPGLGLRLIYFSYDVKMKEKGDIPEGYSVSREKKERFSLILESASTNQTSMYLCASTPPPGGIYNEQFFGPGTRLTVL.